This T cell receptor (beta chain) came from a study of blood T cell repertoires in COVID-19. Turning to the study itself: COVID-19 samples collected from the United States, Italy and Spain covered acute and convalescent phases. T cells, B-cell-depleted T cells, or PBMCs provided the cDNA or gDNA that served as material.

V dropped 5 bases and J dropped 6; count of bases not matched to a gene: 3. Germline assignment: CDR1 SNHLY and CDR2 FYNNEI. There are 12 residues in the CDR3. In the authors' workflow: The authors estimated nucleated cell counts from reference gene primer amplification. Produced via immunoSEQ multiplex PCR; TCRdb's table is partial and in-frame only. V and J calls plus clone size are reproduced from that table; the DNA served to infer D and trimming. The sample lists around 70,000 clones, approximately 78% occurring once. The rearrangement uses TRBV2 and TRBJ1-1; the match to TRBD1 covers 7 bases. The TCR originated in a woman aged 60-75 years with acute or convalescent COVID-19. The sample comprised peripheral blood. The CDR3 is CASSTGVAEAFF. The CDR3 DNA follows: TGTGCCAGCAGTACAGGGGTGGCTGAAGCTTTCTTT.